Each of the 21 T cell receptor beta chains below was sequenced from the same sample in a study of cytomegalovirus exposure and HLA in healthy donors (dated by TCRdb to 2016 to 2017). Receptor libraries were prepared by the immunoSEQ multiplex PCR assay. The multiplex PCR relied on a mix of 60 forward primers for TCR Vbeta segments and 13 reverse primers for TCR Jbeta segments. The table was pulled from immuneACCESS by TCRdb, which kept in-frame rearrangements only. Such tables lose some clones; where checked, under half of the loss comes from unresolved V genes, and the rest has no known cause. A total of 110,000 to 150,000 clones appear in this sample, more than 75% of them only once. About 2.9% of the sample is taken by the ten largest. Sequenced input: PBMCs. These receptors came from a female donor in good health and CMV-seronegative.

Only a few counts were recorded for this clone. The V call is TRBV7-2, the J call TRBJ1-6; maybe TRBD1 (5 bases). This CDR3 spans 17 amino acids. CDR1 is SGHTA, CDR2 FQGNSA, per germline. Trimming removed 5 bases at V and 8 bases at J, with 22 bases between. The CDR3 bases are TGTGCCAGCAGCCCCGCCGGGGGGGGTCTCAGGTATTCACCCCTCCACTTT. It translates to CASSPAGGGLRYSPLHF.

This clone was recorded only once. The chain employs TRBV20-1 and TRBJ2-1; D is ambiguous. This CDR3 spans 10 amino acids. V lost 4 bases to trimming and J lost 6 bases, with 4 bases between them. Germline V gene data show CDR1 as DFQATT and CDR2 as SNEGSKA (reference sequence). DNA for the CDR3: TGCAGTGCTACAGGCAATGAGCAGTTCTTC. Its protein is CSATGNEQFF.

The chain combines TRBV6-6 with TRBJ2-5, with a tentative D call TRBD1 (6 bases). The V gene's germline CDR1 is MNHNY and CDR2 SVGAGI (reference sequence). This CDR3 region has 15 residues. The V end was cut by 8 bases, the J end by 7 bases, with 23 bases between. For the CDR3, the DNA is TGTGCCAGCTCGGGACACGGGATAAGTTCTGGGACCCAGTACTTC. Residues: CASSGHGISSGTQYF.

The J gene is TRBJ1-1, the V gene TRBV5-1; 9 positions match TRBD1. Germline assignment: CDR1 SGHRS and CDR2 YFSETQ. This CDR3 comprises 17 residues. The trim removed 4 bases at V and 2 bases at J, leaving 12 bases unmatched. The CDR3 region is CASSPLAGTGINTEAFF. CDR3 in DNA: TGCGCCAGCAGCCCGCTCGCCGGGACAGGGATCAACACTGAAGCTTTCTTT.

The J gene is TRBJ1-4, the V gene TRBV11-2, with D hard to call. This CDR3 is built from 15 residues. From germline, CDR1 is SGHAT and CDR2 FQNNGV. Between the trimmed V and J ends, which lost 5 bases and 3 bases, there was a span of 13 bases. The CDR3 nucleotides are TGTGCCAGCAGCCCCCGCTCCGCGGCTAATGAAAAACTGTTTTTT. Translated, it gives CASSPRSAANEKLFF. The full variable domain, in which reference TRBV11-2 and TRBJ1-4 provide the parts outside the CDR3, is EAGVAQSPRYKIIEKRQSVAFWCNPISGHATLYWYQQILGQGPKLLIQFQNNGVVDDSQLPKDRFSAERLKGVDSTLKIQPAKLEDSAVYLCASSPRSAANEKLFFGSGTQLSVL.

Only one count was recorded for this clone. This CDR3 is missing its conserved last phenylalanine or tryptophan, likely due to a read error. V usage is TRBV7-2 and J usage is TRBJ1-6, with D possibly matching TRBD1 (6 bases). This CDR3 comprises 14 residues. CDR1 is SGHTA and CDR2 is FQGNSA in the germline V gene. V was shortened by 8 bases and J by 7 bases, with 15 bases between the two germline ends. For the CDR3, the DNA is TGTGCCAGCCGCCTCGACAGGCAGAATTCACCCCTCCACCTT. It is translated as CASRLDRQNSPLHL.

The chain has TRBV30 and TRBJ1-2; 8 positions match TRBD1. V shed 1 base and J 4 bases; nucleotides not matched to a gene: 8. This CDR3 is built from 15 residues. Germline CDR1 is GTSNPN and CDR2 is SVGIG (reference sequence). The CDR3 here is CAWSAPGQGGYGYTF. The CDR3 bases are TGTGCCTGGAGTGCCCCCGGACAGGGCGGCTATGGCTACACCTTC.

Note on this clone: At one boundary the junction diverges from the germline segment, which might be a read error. The chain has TRBV4-1 and TRBJ1-2; maybe TRBD1 (6 bases). Germline CDR1 MGHRA, CDR2 YSYEKL. This CDR3 has 15 amino acids. The CDR3 coding sequence is TGCGCCAGCAGCCAAGCGGGGGGGCAGTTATATGGCTACCCCTTC. Translation: CASSQAGGQLYGYPF.

The CDR3 DNA sequence: TGCAGCGTTGCTGAGCCCTATGGCTACACCTTC. It codes for CSVAEPYGYTF. The rearrangement links TRBV29-1 to TRBJ1-2, with no clear D. The V gene's germline CDR1 is SQVTM and CDR2 ANQGSEA. V lost 4 bases and J 4 bases, leaving 7 bases between the germline ends. The CDR3 has 11 residues. The whole variable domain, filled in from reference TRBV29-1 and TRBJ1-2, reads SAVISQKPSRDICQRGTSLTIQCQVDSQVTMMFWYRQQPGQSLTLIATANQGSEATYESGFVIDKFPISRPNLTFSTLTVSNMSPEDSSIYLCSVAEPYGYTFGSGTRLTVV.

The chain couples TRBV4-3 to TRBJ2-1; 9 bases align to TRBD2. The V segment lost 3 bases and the J segment 2 bases; nucleotides outside the gene matches: 5. This CDR3 spans 16 amino acids. Germline V lookup: CDR1 LGHNA, CDR2 YSLEER. The CDR3 region has the DNA TGCGCCAGCAGCCAGGTCCGCGGGGGGGCCTACAATGAGCAGTTCTTC. Translated, it gives CASSQVRGGAYNEQFF.

V is TRBV2 and J is TRBJ2-2, with a tentative D call TRBD1 (6 bases). The length of the CDR3 is 13 residues. Germline lookup yields CDR1 SNHLY and CDR2 FYNNEI. Trimming left V 4 bases short and J 6 bases short, with 9 bases between. CDR3 nucleotides: TGTGCCAGCAGTGTAACAGGGTCCGGGGAGCTGTTTTTT. It encodes CASSVTGSGELFF. Looking up the rest from reference TRBV2 and TRBJ2-2 gives the full variable domain: EPEVTQTPSHQVTQMGQEVILRCVPISNHLYFYWYRQILGQKVEFLVSFYNNEISEKSEIFDDQFSVERPDGSNFTLKIRSTKLEDSAMYFCASSVTGSGELFFGEGSRLTVL.

This chain connects TRBV11-2 to TRBJ1-1; D is undetermined. The ends were cut back, 4 bases at V and 3 bases at J, with 9 bases in the middle. The CDR3 totals 13 residues. CDR1 and CDR2 from the germline V gene are SGHAT and FQNNGV. The chain's CDR3 is CASSSGSHTEAFF. In nucleotides, the CDR3 is TGTGCCAGCAGCTCCGGGTCACACACTGAAGCTTTCTTT.

This chain links TRBV19 with TRBJ2-1; 12 positions match TRBD2. This CDR3 has 17 amino acids. J was trimmed by 7 bases and V by 3 bases; bases with no gene match: 10. The germline V gene encodes CDR1 LNHDA and CDR2 SQIVND (reference sequence). The CDR3 loop reads CASSIYLAGGPRNEQFF. The CDR3 coding sequence is TGTGCCAGTAGTATTTATCTAGCGGGGGGGCCAAGGAATGAGCAGTTCTTC. Drawing the rest from reference TRBV19 and TRBJ2-1, the complete variable domain is DGGITQSPKYLFRKEGQNVTLSCEQNLNHDAMYWYRQDPGQGLRLIYYSQIVNDFQKGDIAEGYSVSREKKESFPLTVTSAQKNPTAFYLCASSIYLAGGPRNEQFFGPGTRLTVL.

CDR3 sequence reads: CASSLGGGGGQETQYF. Written as DNA, the CDR3 is TGCGCCAGCAGCTTGGGAGGCGGGGGAGGACAAGAGACCCAGTACTTC. The rearrangement joins TRBV5-1 to TRBJ2-5; 7 positions agree with TRBD2. Germline V gene sequence: CDR1 SGHRS, CDR2 YFSETQ. Trimming removed 0 bases from V and 2 bases from J; junction bases left unmatched: 7. CDR3 size: 16 residues.

The chain has TRBV19 and TRBJ1-2; D perhaps matches TRBD1 (6 bases). The CDR3 runs to 14 residues. Germline V gene data show CDR1 as LNHDA and CDR2 as SQIVND (reference sequence). Trimming stripped 7 bases from V and 7 bases from J, with 19 bases between. The CDR3, as DNA: TGTGCCAGTACGCCCCGGGACAAGGGTCGTGGCTACACCTTC. Translated, it gives CASTPRDKGRGYTF.

The V gene is TRBV19, the J gene TRBJ1-4; 7 bases map to TRBD1. The CDR3 has 15 residues. Germline CDR1 and CDR2: LNHDA and SQIVND (reference sequence). V gave up 5 bases and J gave up 7 bases; unmatched junction bases: 10. The CDR3 DNA reads TGTGCCAGTAGTCGGACAGGAGCGTGGGGTGAAAAACTGTTTTTT. Its protein is CASSRTGAWGEKLFF.

V and J are TRBV4-2 and TRBJ2-2; 8 bases are a match to TRBD1. CDR3 length equals 16 residues. V was pared by 3 bases and J by 6 bases, with 9 bases of the junction left unmatched. The germline gives CDR1 LGHNA, CDR2 YNFKEQ. In DNA form, the CDR3 reads TGTGCCAGCAGCCAGGGAACAGGGGGTTTATCCGGGGAGCTGTTTTTT. Translated: CASSQGTGGLSGELFF.

In its sample, this clone was seen a few times. The chain employs TRBV25-1 and TRBJ1-1; D remains ambiguous. This CDR3 has 13 amino acids. V was trimmed by 2 bases and J by 4 bases, leaving 8 bases between them. Germline CDR1 and CDR2: MGHDK and SYGVNS. CDR3 sequence: CASSERVSTEAFF. The CDR3, as DNA: TGTGCCAGCAGTGAACGGGTGAGCACTGAAGCTTTCTTT.

The chain recombines TRBV23-1 with TRBJ2-5, with a possible D match to TRBD2 (5 bases). TRBV23-1 is annotated as an ORF whose role is uncertain. This CDR3 is 14 amino acids long. With 4 bases removed from V and 5 bases from J, the gap between germline ends came to 14 bases. The CDR3 spells CASSLREARETQYF. DNA for the CDR3: TGCGCCAGCAGTCTCCGGGAAGCACGGGAGACCCAGTACTTC.

This rearrangement joins TRBV28 to TRBJ2-1; 13 nucleotides agree with TRBD2. Looked up from germline, CDR1 is MDHEN and CDR2 is SYDVKM. The CDR3 has 20 amino acids. Trimming removed 4 bases from V and 3 bases from J; junction bases left unmatched: 15. The CDR3 loop is CASSSNFPGLAGKLYNEQFF. For the CDR3, the DNA is TGTGCCAGCAGTTCGAATTTCCCGGGACTAGCGGGGAAACTCTACAATGAGCAGTTCTTC. Full variable domain (outside the CDR3, taken from reference TRBV28 and TRBJ2-1): DVKVTQSSRYLVKRTGEKVFLECVQDMDHENMFWYRQDPGLGLRLIYFSYDVKMKEKGDIPEGYSVSREKKERFSLILESASTNQTSMYLCASSSNFPGLAGKLYNEQFFGPGTRLTVL.

This clone has a single count. The V gene is TRBV6-1, the J gene TRBJ2-7; no reliable D call. V lost 6 bases and J 4 bases, leaving 13 bases between the germline ends. Germline-derived CDR1 and CDR2 are MNHNS and SASEGT. The CDR3 is 13 residues long. DNA for the CDR3: TGTGCCAGCAGCCCTATAAGTGCATACGAGCAGTACTTC. This sequence encodes CASSPISAYEQYF.